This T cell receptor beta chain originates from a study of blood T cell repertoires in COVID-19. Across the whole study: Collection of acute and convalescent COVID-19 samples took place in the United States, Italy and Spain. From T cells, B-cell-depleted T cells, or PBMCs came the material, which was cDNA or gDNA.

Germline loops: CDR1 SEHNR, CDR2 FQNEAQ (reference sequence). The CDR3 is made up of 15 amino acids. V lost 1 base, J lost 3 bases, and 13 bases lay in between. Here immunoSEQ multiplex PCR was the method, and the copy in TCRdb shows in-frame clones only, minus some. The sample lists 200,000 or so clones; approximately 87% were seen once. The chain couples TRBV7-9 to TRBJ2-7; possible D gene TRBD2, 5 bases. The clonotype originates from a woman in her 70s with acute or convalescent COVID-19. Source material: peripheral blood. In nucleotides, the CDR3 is TGTGCCAGCAGCTTAGTTTTGGGCCGGGGCTACGAGCAGTACTTC. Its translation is CASSLVLGRGYEQYF.